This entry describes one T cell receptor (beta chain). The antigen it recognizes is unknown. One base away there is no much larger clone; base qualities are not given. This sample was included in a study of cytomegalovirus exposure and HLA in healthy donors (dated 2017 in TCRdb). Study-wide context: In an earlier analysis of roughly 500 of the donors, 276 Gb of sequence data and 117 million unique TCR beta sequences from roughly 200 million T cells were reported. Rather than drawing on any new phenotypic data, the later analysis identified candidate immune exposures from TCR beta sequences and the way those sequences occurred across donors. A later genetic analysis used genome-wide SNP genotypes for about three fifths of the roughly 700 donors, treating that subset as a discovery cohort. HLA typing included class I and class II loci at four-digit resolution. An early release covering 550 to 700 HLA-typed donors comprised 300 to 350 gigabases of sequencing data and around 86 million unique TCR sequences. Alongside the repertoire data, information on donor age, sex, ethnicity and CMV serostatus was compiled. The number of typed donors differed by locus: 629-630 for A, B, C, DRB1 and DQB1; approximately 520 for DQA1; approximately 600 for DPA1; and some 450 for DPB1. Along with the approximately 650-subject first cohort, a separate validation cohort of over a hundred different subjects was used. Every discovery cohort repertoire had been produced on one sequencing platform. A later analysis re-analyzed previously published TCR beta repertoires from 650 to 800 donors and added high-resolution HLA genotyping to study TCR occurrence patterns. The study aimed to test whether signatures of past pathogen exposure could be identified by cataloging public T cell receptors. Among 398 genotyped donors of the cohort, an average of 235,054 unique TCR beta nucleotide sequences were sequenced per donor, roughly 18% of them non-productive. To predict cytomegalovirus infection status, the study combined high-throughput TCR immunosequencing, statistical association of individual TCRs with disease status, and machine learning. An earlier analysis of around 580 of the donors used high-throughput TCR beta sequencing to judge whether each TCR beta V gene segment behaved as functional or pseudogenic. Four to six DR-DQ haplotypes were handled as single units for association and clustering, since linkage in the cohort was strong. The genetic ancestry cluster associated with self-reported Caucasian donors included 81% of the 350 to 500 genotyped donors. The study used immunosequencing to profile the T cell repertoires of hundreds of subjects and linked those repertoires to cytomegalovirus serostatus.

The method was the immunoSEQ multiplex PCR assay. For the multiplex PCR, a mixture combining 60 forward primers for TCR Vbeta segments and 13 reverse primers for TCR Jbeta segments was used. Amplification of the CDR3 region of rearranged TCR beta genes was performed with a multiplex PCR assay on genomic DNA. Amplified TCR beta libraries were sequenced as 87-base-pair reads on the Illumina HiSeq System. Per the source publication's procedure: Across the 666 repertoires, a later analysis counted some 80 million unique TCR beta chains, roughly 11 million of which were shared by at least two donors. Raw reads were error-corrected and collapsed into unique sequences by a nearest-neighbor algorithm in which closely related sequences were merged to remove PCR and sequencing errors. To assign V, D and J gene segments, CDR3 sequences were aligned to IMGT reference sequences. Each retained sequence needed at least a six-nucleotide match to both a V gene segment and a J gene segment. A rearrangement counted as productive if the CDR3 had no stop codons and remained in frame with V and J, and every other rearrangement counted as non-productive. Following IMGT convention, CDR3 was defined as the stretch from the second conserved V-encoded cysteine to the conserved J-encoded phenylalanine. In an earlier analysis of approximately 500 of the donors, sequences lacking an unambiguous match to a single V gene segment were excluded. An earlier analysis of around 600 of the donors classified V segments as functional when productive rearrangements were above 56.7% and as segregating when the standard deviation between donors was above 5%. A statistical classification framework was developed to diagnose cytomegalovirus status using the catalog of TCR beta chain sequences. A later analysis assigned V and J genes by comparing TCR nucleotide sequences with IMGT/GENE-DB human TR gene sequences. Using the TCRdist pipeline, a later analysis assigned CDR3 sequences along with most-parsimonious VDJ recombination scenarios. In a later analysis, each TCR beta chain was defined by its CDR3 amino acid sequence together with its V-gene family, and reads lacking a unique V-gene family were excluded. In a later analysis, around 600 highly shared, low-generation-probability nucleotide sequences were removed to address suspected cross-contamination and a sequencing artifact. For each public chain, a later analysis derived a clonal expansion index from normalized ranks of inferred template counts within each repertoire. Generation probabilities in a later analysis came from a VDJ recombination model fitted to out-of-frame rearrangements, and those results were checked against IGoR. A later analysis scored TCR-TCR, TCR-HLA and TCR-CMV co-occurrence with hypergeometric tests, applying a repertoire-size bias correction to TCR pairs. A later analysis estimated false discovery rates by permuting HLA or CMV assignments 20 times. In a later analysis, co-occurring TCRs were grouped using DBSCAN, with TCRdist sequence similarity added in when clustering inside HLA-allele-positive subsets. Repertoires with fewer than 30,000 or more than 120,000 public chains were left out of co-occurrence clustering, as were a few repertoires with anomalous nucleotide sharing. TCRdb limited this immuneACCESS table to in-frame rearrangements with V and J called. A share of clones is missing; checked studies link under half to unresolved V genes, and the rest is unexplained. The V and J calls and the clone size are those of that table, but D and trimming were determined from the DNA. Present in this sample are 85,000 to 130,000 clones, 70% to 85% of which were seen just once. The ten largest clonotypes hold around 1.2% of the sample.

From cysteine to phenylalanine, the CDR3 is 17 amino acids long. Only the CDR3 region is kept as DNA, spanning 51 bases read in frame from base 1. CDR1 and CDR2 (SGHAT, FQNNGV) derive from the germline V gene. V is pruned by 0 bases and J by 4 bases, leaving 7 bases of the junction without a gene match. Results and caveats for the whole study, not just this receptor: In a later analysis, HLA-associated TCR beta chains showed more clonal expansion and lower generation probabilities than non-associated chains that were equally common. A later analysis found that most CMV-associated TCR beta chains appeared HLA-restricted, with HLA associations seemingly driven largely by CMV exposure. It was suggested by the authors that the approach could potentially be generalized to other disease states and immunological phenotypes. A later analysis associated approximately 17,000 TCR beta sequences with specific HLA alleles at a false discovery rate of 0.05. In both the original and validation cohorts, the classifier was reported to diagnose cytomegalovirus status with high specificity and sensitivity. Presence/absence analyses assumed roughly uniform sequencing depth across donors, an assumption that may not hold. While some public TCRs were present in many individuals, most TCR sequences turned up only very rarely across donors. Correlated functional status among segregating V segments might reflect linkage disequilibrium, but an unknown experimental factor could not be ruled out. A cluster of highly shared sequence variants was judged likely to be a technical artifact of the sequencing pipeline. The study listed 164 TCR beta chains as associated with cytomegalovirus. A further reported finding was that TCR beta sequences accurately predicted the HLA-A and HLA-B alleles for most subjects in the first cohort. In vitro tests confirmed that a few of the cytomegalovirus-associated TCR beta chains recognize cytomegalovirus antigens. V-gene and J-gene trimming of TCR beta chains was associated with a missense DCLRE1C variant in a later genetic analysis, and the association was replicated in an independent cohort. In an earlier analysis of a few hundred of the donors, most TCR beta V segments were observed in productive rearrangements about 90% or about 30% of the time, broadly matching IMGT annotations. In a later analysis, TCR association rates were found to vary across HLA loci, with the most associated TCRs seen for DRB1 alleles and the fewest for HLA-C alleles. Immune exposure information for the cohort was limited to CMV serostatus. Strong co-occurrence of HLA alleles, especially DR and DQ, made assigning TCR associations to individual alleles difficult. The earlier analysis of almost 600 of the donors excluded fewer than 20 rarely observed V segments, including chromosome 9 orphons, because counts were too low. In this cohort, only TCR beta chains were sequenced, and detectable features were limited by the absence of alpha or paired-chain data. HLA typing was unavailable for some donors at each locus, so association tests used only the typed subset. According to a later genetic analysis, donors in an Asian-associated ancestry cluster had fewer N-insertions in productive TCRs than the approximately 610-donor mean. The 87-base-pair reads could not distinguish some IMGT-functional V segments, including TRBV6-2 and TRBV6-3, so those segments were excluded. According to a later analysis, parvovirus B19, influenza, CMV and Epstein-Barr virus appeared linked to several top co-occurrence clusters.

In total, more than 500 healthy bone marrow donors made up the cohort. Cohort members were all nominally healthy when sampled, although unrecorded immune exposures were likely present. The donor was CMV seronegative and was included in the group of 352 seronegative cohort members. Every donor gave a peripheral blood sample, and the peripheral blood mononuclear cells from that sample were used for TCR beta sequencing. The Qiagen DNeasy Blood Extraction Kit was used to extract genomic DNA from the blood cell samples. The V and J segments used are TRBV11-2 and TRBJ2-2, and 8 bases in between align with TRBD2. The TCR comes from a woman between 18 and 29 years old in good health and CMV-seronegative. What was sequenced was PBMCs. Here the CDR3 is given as CASSLDISGRATGELFF. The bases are TGTGCCAGCAGCTTAGATATATCCGGGAGGGCCACCGGGGAGCTGTTTTTT.